Below are 6 T cell receptor beta chains sequenced from a single sample in a study of identical twins. TCRdb analysed the 5' RACE reads with MiXCR anew, one entry per CDR3 protein. Of some 600,000 distinct CDR3 sequences listed, roughly 7.1% were seen once; the top ten hold 1.6%. These data are also associated with another study on yellow fever vaccine responses in identical twins.

Sequenced sample: PBMCs. The source is a woman aged 18-29 years in good health.

This clonotype has just a few counts. This chain uses TRBV6-1 with TRBJ2-3; TRBD2 matches 9 bases. The CDR3 spans 14 residues. The germline V gene has CDR1 MNHNS and CDR2 SASEGT. V lost 7 bases to trimming and J lost 7 bases; unmatched junction nucleotides: 9. The CDR3 DNA sequence: TGTGCCAGCATGCTCAGCGGGGGGACGAATACGCAGTATTTT. Amino acids: CASMLSGGTNTQYF.

The chain combines TRBV4-1 with TRBJ2-1; 7 bases agree with TRBD2. CDR1 and CDR2 from the germline V gene are MGHRA and YSYEKL. The CDR3 covers 16 residues. J gave up 0 bases and V 4 bases, and 6 bases lay outside the gene matches. The CDR3 DNA is TGCGCCAGCAGCCCAAGCGGGGTTTTCTCCTACAATGAGCAGTTCTTC. Amino acid sequence: CASSPSGVFSYNEQFF.

The rearrangement joins TRBV2 to TRBJ2-7, with TRBD1 matching 8 bases. V dropped 3 bases and J dropped 3; count of bases not matched to a gene: 13. Germline lookup yields CDR1 SNHLY and CDR2 FYNNEI. There are 17 residues in the CDR3. The CDR3 here is CASSDFPQTGVRYEQYV. The CDR3 nucleotides are TGTGCCAGCAGTGATTTTCCCCAGACAGGGGTTCGCTACGAGCAGTACGTC.

This clonotype was picked up a small number of times. This chain joins TRBV7-2 and TRBJ2-1, with 8 bases matching TRBD2. Germline values: CDR1 SGHTA, CDR2 FQGNSA. J lost 6 bases, V lost 5 bases, and 9 bases had no gene match. The CDR3 length is 15 residues. The CDR3 loop is CASSLQGLVTNEQFF. The CDR3 DNA follows: TGTGCCAGCAGCCTCCAGGGACTAGTTACCAATGAGCAGTTCTTC.

This clonotype has more than one count but fewer than ten. The V and J genes are TRBV5-6 and TRBJ2-7; 11 positions match TRBD2. Germline trimming cut 0 bases from V and 4 bases from J; bases unmatched to any gene: 9. The germline V gene encodes CDR1 SGHDT and CDR2 YYEEEE. This CDR3 contains 17 residues. CDR3 DNA sequence: TGTGCCAGCAGCTTGGGTCCCCTAACTAGCGGGAGTTACGAGCAGTACTTC. Protein product: CASSLGPLTSGSYEQYF.

This clonotype was found many times. The V gene is TRBV4-1, the J gene TRBJ2-1; D is possibly TRBD1 (6 bases). Germline-derived CDR1 and CDR2 are MGHRA and YSYEKL. This CDR3 is 16 amino acids long. V was trimmed by 3 bases and J by 3 bases, leaving 15 bases between them. Written as DNA, the CDR3 is TGCGCCAGCAGCCACCTGTACAGGGCCAGCTACAATGAGCAGTTCTTC. Residues: CASSHLYRASYNEQFF.